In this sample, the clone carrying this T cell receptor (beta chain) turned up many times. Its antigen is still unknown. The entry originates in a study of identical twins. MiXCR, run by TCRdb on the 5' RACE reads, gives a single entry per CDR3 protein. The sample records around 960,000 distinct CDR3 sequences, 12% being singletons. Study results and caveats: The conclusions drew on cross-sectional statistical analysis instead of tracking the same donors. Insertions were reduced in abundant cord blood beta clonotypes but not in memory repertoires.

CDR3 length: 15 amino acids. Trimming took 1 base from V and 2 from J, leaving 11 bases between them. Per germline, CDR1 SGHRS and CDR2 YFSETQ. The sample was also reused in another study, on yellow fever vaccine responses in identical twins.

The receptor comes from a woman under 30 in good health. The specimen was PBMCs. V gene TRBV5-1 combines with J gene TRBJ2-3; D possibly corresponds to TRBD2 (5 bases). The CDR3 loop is CASSLQTDYTDTQYF. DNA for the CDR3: TGCGCCAGCAGCTTGCAGACTGACTACACAGATACGCAGTATTTT. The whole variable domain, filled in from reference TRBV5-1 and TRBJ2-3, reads KAGVTQTPRYLIKTRGQQVTLSCSPISGHRSVSWYQQTPGQGLQFLFEYFSETQRNKGNFPGRFSGRQFSNSRSEMNVSTLELGDSALYLCASSLQTDYTDTQYFGPGTRLTVL.